Following are 5 T cell receptor beta chains from one sample sequenced in a study of blood T cell repertoires in COVID-19. Assay: immunoSEQ multiplex PCR; the TCRdb copy retains only in-frame clones and omits some. The sample lists just under 35,000 clones, 85% to 95% occurring once. Sequenced material: peripheral blood. These receptors were collected from a man aged 60 to 69 with active or convalescent COVID-19.

This clone came up once. This chain joins TRBV3-1 (or the pseudogene TRBV3-2) and TRBJ1-3; maybe TRBD1 (5 bases). Deletions cut 4 bases from V and 4 bases from J, with 11 bases between. This CDR3 region has 14 residues. Germline CDR1 LGHDT, CDR2 YNNKEL (reference sequence). The CDR3 loop reads CASSRRDWGNTIYF. The DNA of the CDR3 is TGTGCCAGCAGCCGGAGGGACTGGGGAAACACCATATATTTT.

The rearrangement joins TRBV6-1 to TRBJ1-3; weak D call: TRBD1 (5 bases). Germline loops: CDR1 MNHNS, CDR2 SASEGT. V lost 3 bases and J 0 bases, leaving 12 bases between the germline ends. This CDR3 spans 16 amino acids. The CDR3 DNA is TGTGCCAGCAGTGAGGGCTCGGGACTCTCTGGAAACACCATATATTTT. Amino acids: CASSEGSGLSGNTIYF.

The gene calls are TRBV3-1 (or the pseudogene TRBV3-2) and TRBJ1-1; no firm D call. The CDR3 covers 12 residues. Germline lookup yields CDR1 LGHDT and CDR2 YNNKEL (reference sequence). V was cut by 2 bases and J by 8 bases, with 9 bases left in between. The CDR3 region is CASSQIYNEAFF. The CDR3 DNA reads as TGTGCCAGCAGCCAAATTTACAACGAAGCTTTCTTT.

This clone was recorded only once. The V call is TRBV15, the J call TRBJ1-5; possible D gene TRBD1, 6 bases. CDR3 length equals 17 residues. Germline V gene lookup returns CDR1 LNHNV and CDR2 YYDKDF (reference sequence). V was pared by 0 bases and J by 4 bases, with 16 bases between. This chain's CDR3 is CATSRDSGGQWNQPQHF. The CDR3 nucleotides read TGTGCCACCAGCAGAGATTCCGGGGGGCAGTGGAATCAGCCCCAGCATTTT.

The chain recombines TRBV7-6 with TRBJ1-6; maybe TRBD1 (6 bases). V lost 0 bases, J lost 10 bases, and 13 bases lay in between. CDR1 and CDR2 from the germline V gene are SGHVS and FNYEAQ. There are 15 residues in the CDR3. The chain's CDR3 is CASSLAGTIESPLHF. As DNA, the CDR3 is TGTGCCAGCAGCTTAGCGGGGACAATTGAGTCACCCCTCCACTTT.